The rows below give T cell receptor beta chains drawn from one sample of a study of blood T cell repertoires in COVID-19. Generated by immunoSEQ multiplex PCR, the TCRdb table keeps only in-frame clones and is missing some. The sample includes about 63,000 clones, 75% to 90% of them seen just once. Sequenced sample: peripheral blood. The receptor source for this set is a man in his sixties with COVID-19, enrolled during active disease. The conserved cysteine and the conserved F or W are not part of the CDR3 here. Fields, in order: V gene, J gene, CDR3 protein.

TRBV9	TRBJ2-1	ASSARLAGVYNEQF
TRBV29-1	TRBJ1-2	SVESPNYGYT
TRBV7-2	TRBJ2-7	ASSLGTAAYEQY
TRBV9	TRBJ2-2	ASSVEGVVTGELF
TRBV7-3	TRBJ2-7	ASSYPSSAGGLEQY
TRBV28	TRBJ2-4	ASSPPQVAKNIQY
TRBV5-1	TRBJ2-1	ASSVSQTGGKWF
TRBV15	TRBJ2-7	ATASRGGQRAYEQY
TRBV25-1	TRBJ2-5	ASSEYGQNQETQY
TRBV9	TRBJ1-2	ASSDRGGYT
TRBV2	TRBJ2-1	ASSELAGGPLNEQF
TRBV11-2	TRBJ2-7	ASSLVAGATYEQY
TRBV13	TRBJ2-7	ASSLGSAVNFGDYEQY
TRBV11-3	TRBJ2-3	ASSQGPGADTQY
TRBV30	TRBJ1-6	AWSLSSNSPLH
TRBV9	TRBJ2-1	ASSAPWRGRDNEQF
TRBV27	TRBJ2-4	ASSNPDGDKNIQY
TRBV6-5	TRBJ2-1	ASSPGGLPWEQF
TRBV9	TRBJ2-2	ASSVVSSGELF
TRBV6-5	TRBJ1-1	ASRSRQANEAF
TRBV27	TRBJ2-7	ASRDPRDSSYEQY
TRBV5-1	TRBJ2-2	ASGLGSSGTGELF
TRBV6-1	TRBJ2-7	ASSEGGGGARYEQY
TRBV19	TRBJ1-1	ASSTPVNTEAF
TRBV6-4	TRBJ1-6	ASSDSGQGAEWSYNSPLH
TRBV3-1/TRBV3-2	TRBJ1-1	ASSQGDSRWGTEAF
TRBV27	TRBJ2-5	ASSFDRGYETQY
TRBV5-1	TRBJ1-1	ASSAGTALTEAF